This TCR beta chain was found in a study of blood T cell repertoires in COVID-19 (TCRdb year 2020). As for the study more broadly: Samples covering the acute and convalescent phases of COVID-19 were provided by collaborators in the United States, Italy and Spain. Subjects who had been exposed to COVID-19, were actively infected with it, or had recovered from it provided the deeply sampled blood TCRbeta repertoires that made up the dataset. The samples were drawn from two sources: the first 160 participants of the ongoing ImmuneRACE study, and over 950 subjects contributed by 6 global collaborators. A freely available public database, intended as a resource for researchers studying the immune response to SARS-CoV-2, is where the repertoires were released. Sample metadata almost always included a de-identified subject ID, COVID-19 status, age in years and sex. HLA class I and class II types, where available, came from metadata supplied by the sample provider rather than from assay-based typing. The material from the prospective study consisted of cDNA or gDNA derived from T cells, B-cell-depleted T cells, or PBMCs.

TCRbeta CDR3 regions were amplified from genomic DNA by means of the immunoSEQ Assay, a bias-controlled multiplex PCR. In the authors' own workflow: Within the assay, amplification of reference gene primers was used to estimate how many nucleated cells each sample contained. Sequence reads were collapsed and filtered to measure the absolute abundance of every unique TCRbeta CDR3 rearrangement. For each sample, productive Simpson clonality was calculated by taking the square root of Simpson's diversity index across productive rearrangements. The source is immuneACCESS, and TCRdb retained only in-frame sequences with V and J called. Part of the clones is not carried over; for the studies checked, unresolved V genes explain less than half of this, and the remainder is unexplained. For V, J and clone size, that table is used; D and trimming come from the DNA. The sample table lists more than 95,000 clones, 81% of them with a count of one. The ten largest clonotypes hold approximately 18% of the sample.

On the study overall, not on this receptor specifically: The amount of clinical and demographic metadata varied by source and participant and was provided uncurated.

One collaborating source in Seattle enrolled patients during active infection and followed them longitudinally through the course of disease. Collaborating institutions collected whole blood in K2EDTA tubes following their own protocols. For TCRbeta analysis, collaborator samples were shipped as frozen whole blood, as isolated PBMCs, or as DNA extracted from either sample type. This clone was seen only a few times. What antigen it recognizes has not been identified. Base-call qualities are not available, and no considerably larger clone is one nucleotide away. Sequenced: peripheral blood. This TCR came from a man younger than 45 with COVID-19, enrolled during active disease.

The sequenced DNA is TGTGCCAGCAGTTTACAGACAGACCGCACAGATACGCAGTATTTT. Its translation reads: CASSLQTDRTDTQYF. The chain uses TRBV27 and TRBJ2-3; TRBD1 is perhaps the D gene, given 5 matching bases. The CDR3 runs 15 residues from the cysteine to the phenylalanine. Kept here is only the CDR3 DNA, which spans 45 bases and is read in frame from base 1. As encoded in the germline V gene (reference sequence), CDR1 is MNHEY while CDR2 is SMNVEV. The V end loses 2 bases and the J end loses 1 base, and a stretch of 10 bases separates them.